This TCR beta chain was recorded in a study of blood T cell repertoires in COVID-19. About the research overall: Samples representing acute and convalescent COVID-19 were sourced from the United States, Italy and Spain. PBMCs, B-cell-depleted T cells, or T cells were the source of the cDNA or gDNA that made up the material.

In the original processing: By means of reference gene primer amplification, nucleated cell counts were estimated. TCRdb keeps only in-frame clones here, not all; method: immunoSEQ multiplex PCR. D and trimming come from the DNA, and the V and J calls and clone size come from that table. The repertoire holds just over 300,000 clones, with 85% to 90% as singletons. The Seattle site enrolled patients during active infection and followed them longitudinally. This receptor was identified in a woman aged 25 to 39 with COVID-19, enrolled during active disease. Sequenced: peripheral blood.

The CDR3 nucleotides read TGTGCCAGCAGCTTACCCCCCAGGGGAGCGAACACTGAAGCTTTCTTT. It is translated as CASSLPPRGANTEAFF. The chain joins TRBV11-2 to TRBJ1-1, with D perhaps matching TRBD1 (6 bases). V lost 2 bases and J 1 base, leaving 14 bases between the germline ends. Germline CDR1 reads SGHAT; CDR2 reads FQNNGV. There are 16 residues in the CDR3.